This is a list of T cell receptor beta chains from one sample in a study of shared clonotypes between healthy human individuals. The assay was immunoSEQ multiplex PCR, and TCRdb's table has in-frame clones only and misses some. The repertoire holds some 120,000 clones, with 68% as singletons. The sample was memory CD8+ T cells sorted from blood. These receptors were taken from a woman in her 30s in good health. Each CDR3 is given with its conserved first and last residue. Each record gives: clone size, V gene, D gene, CDR3 length, J gene, CDR3 protein, CDR3 DNA. The D gene is left open where the match is weak. Size tells how often a clone was seen (once, few, many) or the class of an expanded clone, and some rows leave it out.

size: .
V: TRBV4-2
D: .
length: 14
J: TRBJ2-7
CDR3: CASSQGMESYEQYF
DNA: TGTGCCAGCAGCCAAGGGATGGAGAGTTACGAGCAGTACTTC

size: .
V: TRBV27
D: TRBD2
length: 16
J: TRBJ2-1
CDR3: CASRAPGLADYNEQFF
DNA: TGTGCCAGCAGGGCACCGGGACTAGCGGATTACAATGAGCAGTTCTTC

size: many
V: TRBV5-4
D: .
length: 15
J: TRBJ2-7
CDR3: CASRAGDPGDNEQYF
DNA: TGTGCCAGCAGAGCAGGGGACCCCGGGGACAACGAGCAGTACTTC

size: .
V: TRBV27
D: .
length: 13
J: TRBJ2-5
CDR3: CASSMTYQETQYF
DNA: TGTGCCAGCAGTATGACATACCAAGAGACCCAGTACTTC

size: .
V: TRBV7-8
D: TRBD1
length: 14
J: TRBJ2-7
CDR3: CASSFGTAAYEQYF
DNA: TGTGCCAGCAGCTTCGGGACAGCTGCCTACGAGCAGTACTTC

size: .
V: TRBV2
D: .
length: 12
J: TRBJ2-7
CDR3: CASSAESYEQYF
DNA: TGTGCCAGCAGTGCGGAATCTTACGAGCAGTACTTC

size: .
V: TRBV7-9
D: .
length: 18
J: TRBJ2-2
CDR3: CASSLSLRDYANTGELFF
DNA: TGTGCCAGCAGCCTCAGCCTTAGAGATTACGCGAACACCGGGGAGCTGTTTTTT

size: .
V: TRBV28
D: .
length: 14
J: TRBJ2-1
CDR3: CASMGGTTYNEQFF
DNA: TGTGCCAGCATGGGCGGGACCACCTACAATGAGCAGTTCTTC

size: .
V: TRBV9
D: .
length: 14
J: TRBJ1-2
CDR3: CASSDTVGGDGYTF
DNA: TGTGCCAGCAGCGATACAGTGGGGGGTGATGGCTACACCTTC

size: .
V: TRBV7-3
D: .
length: 13
J: TRBJ2-2
CDR3: CASSLVGAGELFF
DNA: TGTGCCAGCAGCTTAGTGGGCGCCGGGGAGCTGTTTTTT

size: few
V: TRBV7-2
D: .
length: 17
J: TRBJ2-7
CDR3: CASSRVEKWAHSYEQYF
DNA: TGTGCCAGCAGCCGTGTCGAGAAGTGGGCCCACTCCTACGAGCAGTACTTC

size: .
V: TRBV2
D: .
length: 14
J: TRBJ2-7
CDR3: CASSEFPRTYEQYF
DNA: TGTGCCAGCAGTGAATTTCCGAGAACCTACGAGCAGTACTTC

size: .
V: TRBV13
D: TRBD2
length: 15
J: TRBJ2-1
CDR3: CASSFAGGGYNEQFF
DNA: TGTGCCAGCAGCTTTGCGGGAGGAGGATACAATGAGCAGTTCTTC

size: .
V: TRBV7-7
D: TRBD1
length: 16
J: TRBJ2-7
CDR3: CASSPNPGRTGGEQYF
DNA: TGTGCCAGCAGCCCGAATCCCGGTCGGACAGGGGGCGAGCAGTACTTC

size: .
V: TRBV10-2
D: TRBD2
length: 15
J: TRBJ2-3
CDR3: CASSKGLGRADTQYF
DNA: TGCGCCAGCAGTAAGGGACTAGGACGAGCAGATACGCAGTATTTT

size: .
V: TRBV5-6
D: .
length: 16
J: TRBJ1-3
CDR3: CASSLGAYPSGNTIYF
DNA: TGTGCCAGCAGCTTGGGGGCCTACCCATCGGGAAACACCATATATTTT

size: .
V: TRBV2
D: TRBD1
length: 18
J: TRBJ2-2
CDR3: CASRWDRGPGANTGELFF
DNA: TGTGCCAGCAGGTGGGACAGGGGGCCTGGTGCGAACACCGGGGAGCTGTTTTTT

size: .
V: TRBV30
D: .
length: 13
J: TRBJ1-4
CDR3: CAWSTWTNEKLFF
DNA: TGTGCCTGGAGTACGTGGACTAATGAAAAACTGTTTTTT

size: few
V: TRBV5-6
D: TRBD1
length: 14
J: TRBJ1-2
CDR3: CASRSTGGPYGYTF
DNA: TGTGCCAGCAGATCTACAGGGGGCCCCTATGGCTACACCTTC

size: .
V: TRBV27
D: .
length: 13
J: TRBJ2-5
CDR3: CASSFWQGKTQYF
DNA: TGTGCCAGCAGTTTTTGGCAGGGCAAGACCCAGTACTTC

size: many
V: TRBV13
D: TRBD2
length: 15
J: TRBJ2-3
CDR3: CASSPPGSGARGQYF
DNA: TGTGCCAGCAGCCCGCCGGGTAGCGGGGCTAGGGGGCAGTATTTT

size: .
V: TRBV11-2
D: .
length: 14
J: TRBJ1-1
CDR3: CASSGGLLNTEAFF
DNA: TGTGCCAGCAGCGGAGGACTCCTGAACACTGAAGCTTTCTTT

size: .
V: TRBV29-1
D: .
length: 12
J: TRBJ2-1
CDR3: CSVVDFSHEQFF
DNA: TGCAGCGTGGTGGACTTTTCCCATGAGCAGTTCTTC

size: .
V: TRBV10-2
D: TRBD2
length: 16
J: TRBJ2-7
CDR3: CASPETRLAGAYEQYF
DNA: TGCGCCAGCCCCGAAACCCGACTAGCGGGGGCCTACGAGCAGTACTTC

size: .
V: TRBV5-6
D: .
length: 15
J: TRBJ1-2
CDR3: CASSTLNRFPYGYTF
DNA: TGTGCCAGCAGCACCCTTAACAGGTTTCCCTATGGCTACACCTTC

size: few
V: TRBV25-1
D: TRBD1
length: 14
J: TRBJ2-7
CDR3: CASARLGQSYEQYF
DNA: TGTGCCAGCGCTCGCTTGGGACAGTCCTACGAGCAGTACTTC

size: .
V: TRBV10-3
D: .
length: 16
J: TRBJ1-5
CDR3: CAISNEPSYSNQPQHF
DNA: TGTGCCATCAGTAACGAACCCTCGTATAGCAATCAGCCCCAGCATTTT

size: .
V: TRBV30
D: .
length: 12
J: TRBJ1-1
CDR3: CAWTDQNTEAFF
DNA: TGTGCCTGGACCGATCAGAACACTGAAGCTTTCTTT

size: .
V: TRBV7-2
D: .
length: 16
J: TRBJ2-1
CDR3: CASSLGRRMGYNEQFF
DNA: TGTGCCAGCAGCTTAGGACGACGAATGGGGTACAATGAGCAGTTCTTC

size: .
V: TRBV5-1
D: .
length: 12
J: TRBJ2-1
CDR3: CASRTRGHEQFF
DNA: TGCGCCAGCAGAACTCGAGGTCATGAGCAGTTCTTC

size: .
V: TRBV28
D: .
length: 11
J: TRBJ1-1
CDR3: CASSLRFWAFF
DNA: TGTGCCAGCAGCCTCCGGTTCTGGGCTTTCTTT

size: .
V: TRBV2
D: .
length: 15
J: TRBJ2-3
CDR3: CASSGPSLDPDTQYF
DNA: TGTGCCAGCAGTGGGCCCTCGTTAGATCCAGATACGCAGTATTTT

size: few
V: TRBV11-2
D: .
length: 12
J: TRBJ2-5
CDR3: CASLRIAETQYF
DNA: TGTGCCAGCTTAAGGATCGCCGAGACCCAGTACTTC

size: .
V: TRBV4-1
D: .
length: 16
J: TRBJ2-7
CDR3: CASSRTFQGKVGEQYF
DNA: TGCGCCAGCAGCCGGACATTTCAGGGTAAAGTGGGCGAGCAGTACTTC

size: few
V: TRBV5-1
D: .
length: 13
J: TRBJ2-1
CDR3: CASSLEPSHEQFF
DNA: TGCGCCAGCAGCTTGGAACCGTCGCATGAGCAGTTCTTC

size: .
V: TRBV19
D: TRBD2
length: 15
J: TRBJ2-2
CDR3: CASNSAGVGTGELFF
DNA: TGTGCCAGTAATAGTGCGGGAGTAGGGACCGGGGAGCTGTTTTTT

size: once
V: TRBV27
D: .
length: 15
J: TRBJ2-2
CDR3: CASSRGWRINGELFF
DNA: TGTGCCAGCAGCCGGGGGTGGAGGATCAACGGGGAGCTGTTTTTT

size: few
V: TRBV6-4
D: TRBD2
length: 15
J: TRBJ2-3
CDR3: CASSEVAGSTDTQYF
DNA: TGTGCCAGCAGTGAGGTAGCGGGGAGCACAGATACGCAGTATTTT

size: .
V: TRBV6-6
D: .
length: 14
J: TRBJ2-5
CDR3: CASSYSIVGETQYF
DNA: TGTGCCAGCAGTTACTCGATTGTGGGGGAGACCCAGTACTTC

size: medium-sized
V: TRBV6-5
D: .
length: 15
J: TRBJ2-7
CDR3: CASSYVTGSSYEQYF
DNA: TGTGCCAGCAGTTACGTTACAGGGTCCTCCTACGAGCAGTACTTC

size: .
V: TRBV29-1
D: .
length: 16
J: TRBJ2-3
CDR3: CSVGGDPRRSTDTQYF
DNA: TGCAGCGTTGGTGGGGACCCTCGGCGGAGCACAGATACGCAGTATTTT

size: .
V: TRBV5-1
D: TRBD1
length: 15
J: TRBJ2-1
CDR3: CASSLLNRGINEQFF
DNA: TGCGCCAGCAGCTTGTTGAACAGGGGGATCAATGAGCAGTTCTTC

size: .
V: TRBV5-1
D: .
length: 16
J: TRBJ2-1
CDR3: CASSPGGRWMKDEQFF
DNA: TGCGCCAGCAGCCCGGGTGGGCGTTGGATGAAGGATGAGCAGTTCTTC

size: .
V: TRBV29-1
D: TRBD2
length: 14
J: TRBJ2-7
CDR3: CSVEALAGVGEQYF
DNA: TGCAGCGTTGAAGCTCTAGCGGGAGTTGGCGAGCAGTACTTC

size: .
V: TRBV6-5
D: .
length: 11
J: TRBJ1-4
CDR3: CASSSGEKLFF
DNA: TGTGCCAGCAGCTCGGGTGAAAAACTGTTTTTT

size: .
V: TRBV29-1
D: TRBD2
length: 14
J: TRBJ2-7
CDR3: CSVSTSGSDGEQYF
DNA: TGCAGCGTAAGTACTAGCGGGAGCGATGGCGAGCAGTACTTC

size: .
V: TRBV10-3
D: .
length: 14
J: TRBJ1-4
CDR3: CAISVRWTNEKLFF
DNA: TGTGCCATCAGCGTACGATGGACTAATGAAAAACTGTTTTTT

size: many
V: TRBV6-1
D: TRBD1
length: 17
J: TRBJ1-4
CDR3: CASSEISMGTGFEKLFF
DNA: TGTGCCAGCAGTGAAATTTCGATGGGGACAGGGTTTGAAAAACTGTTTTTT

size: few
V: TRBV28
D: .
length: 16
J: TRBJ1-2
CDR3: CASIKSDAMDHGWYTF
DNA: TGTGCCAGCATCAAGTCAGACGCTATGGACCATGGATGGTACACCTTC

size: .
V: TRBV5-6
D: TRBD2
length: 15
J: TRBJ2-7
CDR3: CASSGSGWSSYEQYF
DNA: TGTGCCAGCAGCGGTAGCGGGTGGAGCTCCTACGAGCAGTACTTC

size: few
V: TRBV2
D: TRBD2
length: 16
J: TRBJ2-1
CDR3: CASSGGLAAVYNEQFF
DNA: TGTGCCAGCAGTGGGGGACTAGCGGCCGTCTACAATGAGCAGTTCTTC

size: .
V: TRBV5-4
D: .
length: 14
J: TRBJ1-4
CDR3: CASSRGGDFEKLFF
DNA: TGTGCCAGCAGTCGTGGAGGAGATTTTGAAAAACTGTTTTTT

size: .
V: TRBV28
D: .
length: 17
J: TRBJ1-1
CDR3: CASREPAGLEGSTEAFF
DNA: TGTGCCAGCAGGGAACCAGCGGGTTTAGAGGGTAGCACTGAAGCTTTCTTT

size: .
V: TRBV25-1
D: TRBD2
length: 16
J: TRBJ2-2
CDR3: CASRGTSGTNTGELFF
DNA: TGTGCCAGCAGAGGGACTAGCGGGACGAACACCGGGGAGCTGTTTTTT

size: many
V: TRBV2
D: .
length: 12
J: TRBJ2-7
CDR3: CASSRLEYEQYF
DNA: TGTGCCAGCAGTAGGCTAGAGTACGAGCAGTACTTC

size: .
V: TRBV2
D: TRBD2
length: 12
J: TRBJ2-7
CDR3: CAIGLGKYEQYF
DNA: TGTGCCATCGGACTAGGGAAGTACGAGCAGTACTTC

size: few
V: TRBV28
D: TRBD2
length: 16
J: TRBJ2-1
CDR3: CASSLCWTSDYNEQFF
DNA: TGTGCCAGCAGTTTATGCTGGACTAGCGACTACAATGAGCAGTTCTTC

size: .
V: TRBV7-6
D: .
length: 14
J: TRBJ2-7
CDR3: CASSLAGGGYEQYF
DNA: TGTGCCAGCAGCTTAGCAGGGGGTGGCTACGAGCAGTACTTC

size: .
V: TRBV11-3
D: TRBD2
length: 15
J: TRBJ2-3
CDR3: CASSFSGRNIDTQYF
DNA: TGTGCCAGCAGCTTTAGCGGGAGGAATATAGATACGCAGTATTTT